This T cell receptor (beta chain) was sequenced in a study of T cell clones after liver transplantation. Study results and limitations: Small, mixed patient groups and varying post-transplant times limit these conclusions.

CD3+CD4+ and CD3+CD8+ cells were FACS-sorted from thawed unstimulated PBMCs. There are 14 residues in the CDR3. V dropped 11 bases and J dropped 0 bases, with 16 bases sitting between them. CDR1 MDHEN and CDR2 SYDVKM come from the germline V gene. Details on this clone: Its antigen is not identified.

Using immunoSEQ multiplex PCR, the repertoire was profiled, and TCRdb retains in-frame clones only, with some absent. The data contain some 75,000 clones, roughly 80% of them singletons. The V gene is TRBV28, the J gene TRBJ1-2; weak D call: TRBD1 (6 bases). The TCR originated in a human donor who received a liver transplant. The material sequenced was CD4+ T cells from blood, taken before liver transplant. CDR3 protein: CASGGSTSNYGYTF. In DNA, the CDR3 is TGTGCCTCGGGGGGCTCGACTTCTAACTATGGCTACACCTTC.